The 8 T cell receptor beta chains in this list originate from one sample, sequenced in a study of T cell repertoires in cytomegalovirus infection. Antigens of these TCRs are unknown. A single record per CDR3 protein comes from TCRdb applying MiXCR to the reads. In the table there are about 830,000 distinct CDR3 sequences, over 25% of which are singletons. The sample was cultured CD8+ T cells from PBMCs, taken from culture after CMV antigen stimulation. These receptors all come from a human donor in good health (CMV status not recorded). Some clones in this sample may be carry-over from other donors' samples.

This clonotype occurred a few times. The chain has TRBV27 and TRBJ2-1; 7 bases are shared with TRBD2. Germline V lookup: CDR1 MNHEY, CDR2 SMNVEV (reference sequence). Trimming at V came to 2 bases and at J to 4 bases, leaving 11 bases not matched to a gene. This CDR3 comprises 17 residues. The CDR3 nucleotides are TGTGCCAGCAGTTTAACCCCCGTTGCGGGGGATTACAATGAGCAGTTCTTC. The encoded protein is CASSLTPVAGDYNEQFF.

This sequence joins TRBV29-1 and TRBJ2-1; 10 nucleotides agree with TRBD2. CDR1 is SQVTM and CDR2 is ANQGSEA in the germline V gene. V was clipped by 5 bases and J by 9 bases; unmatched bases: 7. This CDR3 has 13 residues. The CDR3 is CSVRTSGRAEQFF. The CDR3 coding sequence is TGCAGCGTTCGGACTAGCGGTCGGGCTGAGCAGTTCTTC.

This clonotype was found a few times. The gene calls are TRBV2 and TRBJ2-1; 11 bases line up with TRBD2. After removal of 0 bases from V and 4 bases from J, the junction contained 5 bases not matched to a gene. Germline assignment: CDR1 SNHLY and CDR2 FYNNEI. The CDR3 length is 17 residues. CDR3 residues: CASSEAQTSGRYNEQFF. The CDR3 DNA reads TGTGCCAGCAGTGAAGCGCAAACTAGCGGGAGATACAATGAGCAGTTCTTC.

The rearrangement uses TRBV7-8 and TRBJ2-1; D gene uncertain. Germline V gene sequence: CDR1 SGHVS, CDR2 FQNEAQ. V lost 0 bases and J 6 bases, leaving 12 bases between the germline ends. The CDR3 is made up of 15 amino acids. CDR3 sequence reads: CASSLAITVGNEQFF. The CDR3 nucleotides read TGTGCCAGCAGCTTAGCGATAACGGTCGGCAATGAGCAGTTCTTC.

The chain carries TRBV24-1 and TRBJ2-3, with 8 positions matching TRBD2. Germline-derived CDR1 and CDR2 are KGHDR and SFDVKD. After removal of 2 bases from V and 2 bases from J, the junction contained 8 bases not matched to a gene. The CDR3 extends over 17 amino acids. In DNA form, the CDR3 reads TGTGCCACCAGTGATTCCCGCCGGGGGGGGAACACAGATACGCAGTATTTT. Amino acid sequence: CATSDSRRGGNTDTQYF.

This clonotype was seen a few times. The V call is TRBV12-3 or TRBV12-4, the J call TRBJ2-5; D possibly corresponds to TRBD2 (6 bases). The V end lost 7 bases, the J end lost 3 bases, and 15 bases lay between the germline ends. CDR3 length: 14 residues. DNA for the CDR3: TGTGCCAGCACCCCGGCGAGGGAGGAAGAGACCCAGTACTTC. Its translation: CASTPAREEETQYF.

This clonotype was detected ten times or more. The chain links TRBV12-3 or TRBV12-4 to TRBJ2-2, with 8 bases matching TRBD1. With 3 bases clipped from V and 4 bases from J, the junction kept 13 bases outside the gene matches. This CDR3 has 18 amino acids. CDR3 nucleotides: TGTGCCAGCAGTTTTGTAGTAGGACAGGGAACGTTCACCGGGGAGCTGTTTTTT. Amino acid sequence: CASSFVVGQGTFTGELFF.

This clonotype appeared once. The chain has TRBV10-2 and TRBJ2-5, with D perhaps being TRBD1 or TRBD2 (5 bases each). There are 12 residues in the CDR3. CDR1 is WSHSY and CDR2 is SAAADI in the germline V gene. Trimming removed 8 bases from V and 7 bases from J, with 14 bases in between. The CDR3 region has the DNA TGCGCCAGCGGAACAGGAGGAGGGACCCAGTACTTC. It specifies CASGTGGGTQYF.